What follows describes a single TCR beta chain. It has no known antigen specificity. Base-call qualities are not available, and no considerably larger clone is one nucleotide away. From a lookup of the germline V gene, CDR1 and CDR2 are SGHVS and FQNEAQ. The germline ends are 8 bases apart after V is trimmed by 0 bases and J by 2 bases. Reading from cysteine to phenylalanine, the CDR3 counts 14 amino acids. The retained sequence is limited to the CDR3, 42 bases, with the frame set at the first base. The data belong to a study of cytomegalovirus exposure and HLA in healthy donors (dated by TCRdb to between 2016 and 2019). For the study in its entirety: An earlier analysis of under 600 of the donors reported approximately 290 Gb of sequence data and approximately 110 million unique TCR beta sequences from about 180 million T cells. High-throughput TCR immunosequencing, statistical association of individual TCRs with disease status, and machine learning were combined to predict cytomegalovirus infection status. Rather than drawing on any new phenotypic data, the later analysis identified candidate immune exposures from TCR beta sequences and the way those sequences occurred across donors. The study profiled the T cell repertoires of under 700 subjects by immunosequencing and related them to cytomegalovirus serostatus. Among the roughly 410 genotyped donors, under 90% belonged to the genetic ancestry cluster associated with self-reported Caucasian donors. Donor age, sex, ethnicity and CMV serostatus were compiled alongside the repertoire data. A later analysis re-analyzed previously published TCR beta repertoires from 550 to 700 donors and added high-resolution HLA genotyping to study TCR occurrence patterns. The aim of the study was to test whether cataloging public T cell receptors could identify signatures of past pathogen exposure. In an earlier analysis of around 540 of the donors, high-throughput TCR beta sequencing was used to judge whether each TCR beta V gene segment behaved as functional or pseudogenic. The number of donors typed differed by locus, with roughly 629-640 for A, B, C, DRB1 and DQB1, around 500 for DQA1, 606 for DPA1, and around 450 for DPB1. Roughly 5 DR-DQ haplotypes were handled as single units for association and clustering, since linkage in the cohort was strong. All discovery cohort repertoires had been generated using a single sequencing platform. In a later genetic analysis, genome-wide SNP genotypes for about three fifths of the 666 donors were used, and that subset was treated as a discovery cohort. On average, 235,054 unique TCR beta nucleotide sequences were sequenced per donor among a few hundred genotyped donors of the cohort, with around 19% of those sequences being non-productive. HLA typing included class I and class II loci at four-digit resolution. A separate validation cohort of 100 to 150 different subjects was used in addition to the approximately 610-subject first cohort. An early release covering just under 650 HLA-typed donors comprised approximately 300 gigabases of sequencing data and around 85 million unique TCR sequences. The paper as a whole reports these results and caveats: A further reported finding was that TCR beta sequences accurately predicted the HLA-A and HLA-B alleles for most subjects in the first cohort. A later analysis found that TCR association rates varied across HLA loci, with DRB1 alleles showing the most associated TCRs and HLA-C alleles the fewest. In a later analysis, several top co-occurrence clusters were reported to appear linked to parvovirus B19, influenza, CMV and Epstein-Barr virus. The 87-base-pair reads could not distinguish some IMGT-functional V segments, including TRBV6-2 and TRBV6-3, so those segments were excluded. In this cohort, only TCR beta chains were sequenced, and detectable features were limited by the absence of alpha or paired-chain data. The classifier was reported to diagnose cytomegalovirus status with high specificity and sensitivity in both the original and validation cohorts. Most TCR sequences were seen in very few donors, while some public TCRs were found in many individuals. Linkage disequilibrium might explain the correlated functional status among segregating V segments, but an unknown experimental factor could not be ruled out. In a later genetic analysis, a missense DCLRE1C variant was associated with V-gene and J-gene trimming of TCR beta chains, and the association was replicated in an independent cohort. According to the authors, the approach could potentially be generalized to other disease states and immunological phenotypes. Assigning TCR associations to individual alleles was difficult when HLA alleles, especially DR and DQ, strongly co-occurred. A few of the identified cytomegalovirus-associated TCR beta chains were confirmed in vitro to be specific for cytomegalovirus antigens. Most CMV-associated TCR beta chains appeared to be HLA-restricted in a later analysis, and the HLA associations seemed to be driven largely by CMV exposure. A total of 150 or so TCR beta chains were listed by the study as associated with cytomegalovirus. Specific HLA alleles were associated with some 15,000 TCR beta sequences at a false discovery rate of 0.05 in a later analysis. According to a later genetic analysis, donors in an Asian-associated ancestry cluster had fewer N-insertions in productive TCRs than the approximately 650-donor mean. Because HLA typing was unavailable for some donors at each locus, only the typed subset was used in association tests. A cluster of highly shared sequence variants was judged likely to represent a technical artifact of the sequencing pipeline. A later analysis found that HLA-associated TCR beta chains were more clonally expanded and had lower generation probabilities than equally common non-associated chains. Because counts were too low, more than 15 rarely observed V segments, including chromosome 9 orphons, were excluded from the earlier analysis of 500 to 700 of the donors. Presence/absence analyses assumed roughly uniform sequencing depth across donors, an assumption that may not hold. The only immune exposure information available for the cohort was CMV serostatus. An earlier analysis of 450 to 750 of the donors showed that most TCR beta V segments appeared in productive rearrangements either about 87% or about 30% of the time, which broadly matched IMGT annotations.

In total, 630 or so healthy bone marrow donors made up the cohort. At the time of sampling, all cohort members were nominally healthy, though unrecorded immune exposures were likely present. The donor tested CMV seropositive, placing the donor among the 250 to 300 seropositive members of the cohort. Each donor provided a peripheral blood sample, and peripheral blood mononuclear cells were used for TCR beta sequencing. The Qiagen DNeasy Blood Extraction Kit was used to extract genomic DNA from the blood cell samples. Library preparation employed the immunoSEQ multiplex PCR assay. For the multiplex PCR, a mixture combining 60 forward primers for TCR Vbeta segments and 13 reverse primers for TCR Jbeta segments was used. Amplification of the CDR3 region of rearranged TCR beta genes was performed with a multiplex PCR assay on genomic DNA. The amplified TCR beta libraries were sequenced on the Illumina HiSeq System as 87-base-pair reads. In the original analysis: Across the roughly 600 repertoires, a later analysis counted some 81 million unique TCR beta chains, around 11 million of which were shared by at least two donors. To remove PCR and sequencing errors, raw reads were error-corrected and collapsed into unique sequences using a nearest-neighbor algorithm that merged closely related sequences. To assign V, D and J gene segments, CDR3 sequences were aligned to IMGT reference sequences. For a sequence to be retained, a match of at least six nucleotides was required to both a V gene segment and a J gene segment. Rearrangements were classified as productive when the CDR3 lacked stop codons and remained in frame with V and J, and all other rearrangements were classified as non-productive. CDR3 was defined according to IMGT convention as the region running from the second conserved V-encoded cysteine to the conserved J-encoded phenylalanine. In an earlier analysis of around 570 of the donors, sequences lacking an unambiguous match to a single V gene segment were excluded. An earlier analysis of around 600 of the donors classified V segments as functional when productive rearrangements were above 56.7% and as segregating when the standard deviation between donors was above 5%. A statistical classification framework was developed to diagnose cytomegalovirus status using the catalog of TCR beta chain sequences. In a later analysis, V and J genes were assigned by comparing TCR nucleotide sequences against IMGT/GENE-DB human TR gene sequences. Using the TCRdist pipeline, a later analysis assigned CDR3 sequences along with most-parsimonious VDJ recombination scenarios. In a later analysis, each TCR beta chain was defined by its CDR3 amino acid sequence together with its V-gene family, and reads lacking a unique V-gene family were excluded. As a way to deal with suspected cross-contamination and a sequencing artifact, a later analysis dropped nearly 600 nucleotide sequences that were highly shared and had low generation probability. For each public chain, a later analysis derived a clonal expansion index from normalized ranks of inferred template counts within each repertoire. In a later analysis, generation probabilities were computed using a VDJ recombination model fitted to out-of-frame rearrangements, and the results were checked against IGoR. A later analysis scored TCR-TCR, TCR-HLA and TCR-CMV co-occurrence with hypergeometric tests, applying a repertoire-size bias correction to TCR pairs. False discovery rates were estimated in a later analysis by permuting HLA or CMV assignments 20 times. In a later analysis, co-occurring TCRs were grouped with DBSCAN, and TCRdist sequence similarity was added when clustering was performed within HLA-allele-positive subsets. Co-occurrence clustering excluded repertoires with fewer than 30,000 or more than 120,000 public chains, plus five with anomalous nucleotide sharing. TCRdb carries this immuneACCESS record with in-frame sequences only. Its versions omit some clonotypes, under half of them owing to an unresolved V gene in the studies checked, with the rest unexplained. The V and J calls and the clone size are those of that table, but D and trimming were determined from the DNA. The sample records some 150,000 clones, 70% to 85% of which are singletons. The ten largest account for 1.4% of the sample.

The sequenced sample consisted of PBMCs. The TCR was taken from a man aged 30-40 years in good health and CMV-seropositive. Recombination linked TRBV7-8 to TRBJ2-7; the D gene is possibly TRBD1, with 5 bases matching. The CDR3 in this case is CASSLADRTYEQYF. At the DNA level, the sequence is TGTGCCAGCAGCTTAGCAGACAGAACCTACGAGCAGTACTTC.